The 31 T cell receptor beta chains below were found in one sample sequenced in a study of neurological immune-mediated disorders. MiXCR, run by TCRdb on the 5' RACE reads, gives a single entry per CDR3 protein. The table records 85,000 to 110,000 distinct CDR3 sequences, 10% to 13% of them present only once. Stated time point: longitudinal time-point 3. Sequencing was done on a sample of PBMCs. Every receptor here comes from a female donor with HTLV-1-associated myelopathy (HAM/TSP).

The chain uses TRBV5-4 and TRBJ2-3; D is undetermined. The CDR3 totals 17 residues. Germline assignment: CDR1 SGHNT and CDR2 YYREEE (reference sequence). The V gene lost 4 bases and the J gene lost 3 bases, with 21 bases spanning the gap. The CDR3 loop reads CASSHRPTSSLTDTQYF. Here the CDR3 DNA reads TGTGCCAGCAGCCATCGTCCGACCTCTTCCCTTACAGATACGCAGTATTTT.

V and J are TRBV6-1 and TRBJ2-5, with D perhaps matching TRBD2 (6 bases). V was cut by 7 bases and J by 4 bases, with 10 bases left in between. Per germline, CDR1 MNHNS and CDR2 SASEGT. The CDR3 loop spans 12 amino acids. The CDR3 coding sequence is TGTGCCAGCACGATCGGGGGAGAGACCCAGTACTTC. Its translation: CASTIGGETQYF.

The rearrangement links TRBV6-5 to TRBJ2-7; 7 nucleotides line up with TRBD1. Germline V gives CDR1 MNHEY, CDR2 SVGAGI. V dropped 2 bases and J dropped 1; count of bases not matched to a gene: 14. This CDR3 contains 18 residues. This CDR3 reads CASSYVGGQTGRSYEQYF. CDR3 nucleotides: TGTGCCAGCAGTTACGTAGGGGGCCAAACGGGAAGGTCCTACGAGCAGTACTTC.

This clonotype was found many times. This chain joins TRBV12-3 or TRBV12-4 and TRBJ2-1; TRBD2 might be the D (5 bases). The CDR3 has 13 residues. The germline V and J ends were trimmed by 7 bases and 4 bases, with 11 bases remaining between them. In nucleotides, the CDR3 is TGTGCCAGCACATTTTCGGGGTACAATGAGCAGTTCTTC. It codes for CASTFSGYNEQFF.

The chain carries TRBV3-1 and TRBJ2-2; TRBD1 might be the D (6 bases). The CDR3 length is 14 residues. V lost 4 bases and J lost 7, with 13 bases in between. The V gene's germline CDR1 is LGHDT and CDR2 YNNKEL (reference sequence). The CDR3 nucleotides read TGTGCCAGCAGCCCACAGGGATGGGTCGGGGAGCTGTTTTTT. Translated, it gives CASSPQGWVGELFF. The full variable domain, completed using reference TRBV3-1 and TRBJ2-2, is DTAVSQTPKYLVTQMGNDKSIKCEQNLGHDTMYWYKQDSKKFLKIMFSYNNKELIINETVPNRFSPKSPDKAHLNLHINSLELGDSAVYFCASSPQGWVGELFFGEGSRLTVL.

This clonotype was detected ten times or more. This chain links TRBV7-2 with TRBJ2-3; 12 bases agree with TRBD2. J was trimmed by 15 bases and V by 4 bases; bases with no gene match: 11. Per germline, CDR1 SGHTA and CDR2 FQGNSA. The CDR3 sequence is 14 residues long. The chain's CDR3 is CASSSRLAGAMVYF. Here the CDR3 DNA reads TGTGCCAGCAGCTCGCGACTAGCGGGGGCCATGGTATATTTT. The variable domain in full, with the rest retrieved from reference TRBV7-2 and TRBJ2-3, is GAGVSQSPSNKVTEKGKDVELRCDPISGHTALYWYRQSLGQGLEFLIYFQGNSAPDKSGLPSDRFSAERTGGSVSTLTIQRTQQEDSAVYLCASSSRLAGAMVYFGPGTRLTVL.

This clonotype has ten or more counts. This chain connects TRBV5-1 to TRBJ1-2; weak D call: TRBD1 (5 bases). Germline V lookup: CDR1 SGHRS, CDR2 YFSETQ. Trimming took off 1 base at V and 4 bases at J, with 17 bases between the two ends. The CDR3 length is 16 residues. The CDR3 loop is CASSLSHAPGGYGYTF. For the CDR3, the DNA is TGCGCCAGCAGCTTGAGTCACGCCCCCGGGGGCTATGGCTACACCTTC.

In its sample, this clonotype was seen many times. The J gene is TRBJ2-7, the V gene TRBV12-5; 10 bases agree with TRBD2. The CDR3 is 14 residues long. The V and J ends lost 1 base and 5 bases, in that order; junction bases with no gene match: 2. The germline V gene encodes CDR1 LGHNT and CDR2 FRNRAP. This CDR3 reads CASGLGLAGDEQYF. The CDR3, as DNA: TGTGCTAGTGGTTTGGGGCTAGCGGGGGACGAGCAGTACTTC.

The V and J genes are TRBV11-2 and TRBJ2-1; no clear D gene. The CDR3 is made up of 13 amino acids. Trimming stripped 2 bases from V and 5 bases from J, with 7 bases between. Germline V gene data show CDR1 as SGHAT and CDR2 as FQNNGV. CDR3 in amino acids: CASSLLRHNEQFF. The CDR3 DNA sequence: TGTGCCAGCAGCTTACTTCGGCACAATGAGCAGTTCTTC.

This clonotype was seen a handful of times. Being one base from a much bigger clone, this may be a read error. Because it lacks the conserved phenylalanine or tryptophan at the end, this CDR3 is likely a read error. The rearrangement joins TRBV29-1 to TRBJ2-1; TRBD1 agrees at 7 bases. Germline V gene data show CDR1 as SQVTM and CDR2 as ANQGSEA. V shed 0 bases, J shed 2 bases, and the junction held 4 bases outside the gene matches. CDR3 length equals 15 residues. CDR3 loop: CSVEDEGAPYNEQFL. CDR3 sequence (DNA): TGCAGCGTTGAAGATGAGGGGGCCCCCTACAATGAGCAGTTCCTC.

This clonotype occurred many times. The chain combines TRBV4-2 with TRBJ2-2, with 10 bases matching TRBD2. With 0 bases clipped from V and 0 bases from J, the junction kept 7 bases outside the gene matches. The CDR3 is 19 residues long. Germline CDR1 LGHNA, CDR2 YNFKEQ. Written as DNA, the CDR3 is TGTGCCAGCAGCCAAGAAGCCCAGCGGGGGGGCTCGAACACCGGGGAGCTGTTTTTT. Encoded protein: CASSQEAQRGGSNTGELFF.

This chain links TRBV5-1 with TRBJ1-5; 9 bases match TRBD1. Germline lookup yields CDR1 SGHRS and CDR2 YFSETQ. CDR3 length equals 14 residues. Unmatched junction bases numbered 5, after V lost 3 bases and J lost 7 bases. CDR3 sequence (DNA): TGCGCCAGCAGCTCAGGGACAGGGAGCCAGCCCCAGCATTTT. This encodes CASSSGTGSQPQHF.

The table lists this clonotype with many counts. This sequence joins TRBV28 and TRBJ2-6, with 7 bases aligning to TRBD1. Trimming took 7 bases from V and 3 from J; bases not matched to a gene: 6. CDR1 and CDR2 from the germline V gene are MDHEN and SYDVKM. The CDR3 spans 15 residues. DNA for the CDR3: TGTGCCAGCACCCCGACAGGGAATGGGGCCAACGTCCTGACTTTC. Its protein is CASTPTGNGANVLTF.

This clonotype showed up many times. V usage is TRBV4-1 and J usage is TRBJ2-7, with D possibly TRBD1 on 5 matching bases. The germline gives CDR1 MGHRA, CDR2 YSYEKL. The CDR3 consists of 13 residues. Trimming removed 3 bases at V and 2 bases at J, with 8 bases between. The CDR3 is CASSHPGPYEQYF. In nucleotides, the CDR3 is TGCGCCAGCAGCCACCCAGGGCCCTACGAGCAGTACTTC.

This clonotype showed up many times. The chain joins TRBV25-1 to TRBJ1-5; D gene uncertain. The germline CDR1 and CDR2 sequences are MGHDK and SYGVNS. CDR3 length: 15 amino acids. The V end lost 6 bases, the J end lost 2 bases, and 14 bases lay between the germline ends. The CDR3 sequence is CASSRDPRGNQPQHF. As DNA, the CDR3 is TGTGCCAGCAGCCGGGATCCTCGAGGCAATCAGCCCCAGCATTTT.

This clonotype was seen many times. This chain uses TRBV11-2 with TRBJ2-7; the match to TRBD1 covers 8 bases. The CDR3 totals 16 residues. V shed 1 base and J 5 bases; nucleotides not matched to a gene: 10. Per the germline V gene, CDR1 is SGHAT and CDR2 is FQNNGV. The CDR3 loop reads CASSLALGQDFHEQYF. In nucleotides, the CDR3 is TGTGCCAGCAGCTTAGCCTTGGGACAGGACTTCCACGAGCAGTACTTC.

A few counts support this clonotype. The V and J genes are TRBV18 and TRBJ1-1, with 7 bases matching TRBD1. This CDR3 has 16 amino acids. With 6 bases clipped from V and 4 bases from J, the junction kept 14 bases outside the gene matches. Germline CDR1 reads KGHSH; CDR2 reads LQKENI. CDR3 region: CASSQLTGFASTEAFF. CDR3 sequence (DNA): TGTGCCAGCTCGCAGCTGACAGGGTTCGCGAGCACTGAAGCTTTCTTT.

This clonotype was counted ten times or more. The CDR3 here is CASSLDGSGANVLTF. The DNA for the CDR3 is TGCGCCAGCAGCTTGGACGGATCTGGGGCCAACGTCCTGACTTTC. The chain joins TRBV5-1 to TRBJ2-6, with D unclear. CDR1 is SGHRS and CDR2 is YFSETQ in the germline V gene. This CDR3 spans 15 amino acids. Between the trimmed V and J ends, which lost 0 bases and 1 base, there was a span of 5 bases.

This clonotype was observed a handful of times. In nucleotides, the CDR3 is TGCGCCAGCAGCTGGACCGGGACTAGCGGGGTGAGCTCCTACAATGAGCAGTTCTTC. It codes for CASSWTGTSGVSSYNEQFF. V usage is TRBV5-1 and J usage is TRBJ2-1, with 13 bases aligning to TRBD2. In germline, CDR1 is SGHRS, CDR2 YFSETQ. The CDR3 extends over 19 amino acids. With 3 bases clipped from V and 0 bases from J, the junction kept 9 bases outside the gene matches.

This clonotype was picked up many times. The chain is built from TRBV6-1 and TRBJ2-1; perhaps TRBD1 as D (6 bases). This CDR3 contains 15 residues. The V end was cut by 8 bases, the J end by 1 base, with 15 bases between. Germline-derived CDR1 and CDR2 are MNHNS and SASEGT. The CDR3 region is CASWVGTTSYNEQFF. The DNA for the CDR3 is TGTGCCAGCTGGGTGGGGACAACGTCCTACAATGAGCAGTTCTTC.

This clonotype was seen ten or more times. The rearrangement uses TRBV20-1 and TRBJ2-7; no clear D gene. V was shortened by 0 bases and J by 4 bases, with 19 bases between the two germline ends. Germline lookup yields CDR1 DFQATT and CDR2 SNEGSKA (reference sequence). There are 16 residues in the CDR3. DNA for the CDR3: TGCAGTGCTAGAGATGATGAAGCCCCGATCCCGTACGAGCAGTACTTC. It codes for CSARDDEAPIPYEQYF.

The rearrangement links TRBV20-1 to TRBJ2-5, with no clear D. Trimming cost V 2 bases and J 0 bases, with 10 bases left between them. This CDR3 spans 14 amino acids. CDR1 is DFQATT and CDR2 is SNEGSKA in the germline V gene (reference sequence). CDR3 residues: CSARSKSYQETQYF. The CDR3 nucleotides read TGCAGTGCTAGATCTAAGTCGTACCAAGAGACCCAGTACTTC.

This clonotype was counted a few times. J is TRBJ1-4 and V is TRBV6-5, with D hard to call. This CDR3 is built from 16 residues. V was clipped by 4 bases and J by 0 bases, with 12 bases between them. Germline values: CDR1 MNHEY, CDR2 SVGAGI. Here the CDR3 DNA reads TGTGCCAGCAGTTTCGCCGACGGTGCAACTAATGAAAAACTGTTTTTT. As protein: CASSFADGATNEKLFF.

This clonotype occurred many times. This rearrangement joins TRBV7-2 to TRBJ2-5; no firm D call. Germline V gene data show CDR1 as SGHTA and CDR2 as FQGNSA. V was shortened by 2 bases and J by 0 bases, with 10 bases between the two germline ends. This CDR3 comprises 15 residues. The CDR3 DNA reads TGTGCCAGCAGCTTATTATCAACTAACCAAGAGACCCAGTACTTC. Translating gives CASSLLSTNQETQYF.

This clonotype was found many times. The chain is built from TRBV6-1 and TRBJ1-2; 9 nucleotides match TRBD1. J lost 3 bases, V lost 6 bases, and 5 bases had no gene match. Germline CDR1 reads MNHNS; CDR2 reads SASEGT. This CDR3 is 14 amino acids long. Here the CDR3 DNA reads TGTGCCAGCAGCGGGGACAGGGAGCACTATGGCTACACCTTC. It encodes CASSGDREHYGYTF.

This clonotype was seen ten or more times. The chain joins TRBV2 to TRBJ2-1, with 8 nucleotides matching TRBD2. The J segment lost 5 bases and the V segment lost 7 bases, leaving 7 bases of the junction unmatched. The CDR3 loop spans 14 amino acids. Per germline, CDR1 SNHLY and CDR2 FYNNEI. The CDR3 here is CASKLGTSNNEQFF. The CDR3 region has the DNA TGTGCCAGCAAACTTGGGACTAGTAACAATGAGCAGTTCTTC.

The rearrangement joins TRBV6-1 to TRBJ2-7; TRBD2 matches 9 bases. CDR1 and CDR2 (germline): MNHNS, SASEGT. V lost 6 bases to trimming and J lost 5 bases; unmatched junction nucleotides: 8. This CDR3 is built from 14 residues. The CDR3 DNA sequence: TGTGCCAGCAGCGTCGCGGGGGGGCGGAACGAGCAGTACTTC. This sequence encodes CASSVAGGRNEQYF.

This clonotype occurred many times. The V gene is TRBV10-3, the J gene TRBJ2-1, with TRBD1 identical over 9 bases. With V trimmed by 9 bases and J by 3 bases, 6 bases remained unmatched. The CDR3 sequence is 14 residues long. Per the germline V gene, CDR1 is ENHRY and CDR2 is SYGVKD. CDR3 region: CAIKGDRVYNEQFF. CDR3 nucleotide sequence: TGTGCCATTAAAGGGGACAGGGTCTACAATGAGCAGTTCTTC.

The sample holds a few counts of this clonotype. This chain links TRBV5-1 with TRBJ2-2; D could derive from TRBD1 or TRBD2 (5 bases each). The CDR3 has 14 amino acids. Trimming cost V 7 bases and J 1 base, with 11 bases left between them. CDR1 is SGHRS, CDR2 YFSETQ, per germline. CDR3 protein: CASRDGMNTGELFF. In DNA form, the CDR3 reads TGCGCCAGCCGGGACGGCATGAACACCGGGGAGCTGTTTTTT.

This clonotype was found many times. The V and J genes are TRBV20-1 and TRBJ2-1; maybe TRBD1 (6 bases). The V gene lost 5 bases and the J gene lost 0 bases, with 11 bases spanning the gap. Germline loops: CDR1 DFQATT, CDR2 SNEGSKA (reference sequence). The CDR3 contains 14 residues. The CDR3 nucleotides are TGCAGTGCTGGGACACCCTACTCCTACAATGAGCAGTTCTTC. Protein product: CSAGTPYSYNEQFF.

This clonotype was observed at least ten times. The gene calls are TRBV24-1 and TRBJ1-5; 10 bases are shared with TRBD1. Trimming removed 5 bases from V and 1 base from J; junction bases left unmatched: 4. CDR1 and CDR2 from the germline V gene are KGHDR and SFDVKD. The length of the CDR3 is 16 residues. This chain's CDR3 is CATSADRGRSNQPQHF. The CDR3 nucleotides read TGTGCCACCAGTGCGGACAGGGGGAGAAGCAATCAGCCCCAGCATTTT.